Each of the 28 T cell receptor beta chains below was sequenced from the same sample in a study of T cell repertoires in ileal Crohn's disease. TCRdb keeps only in-frame clones here, not all; method: immunoSEQ multiplex PCR. The table includes about 18,000 clones, about 60% detected once. Sequenced input: ileal tissue. These receptors originate from an adult with Crohn's disease.

V gene TRBV9 combines with J gene TRBJ1-1; unclear D gene. The CDR3 has 12 residues. Germline values: CDR1 SGDLS, CDR2 YYNGEE. V was trimmed by 2 bases and J by 5 bases, leaving 7 bases between them. The CDR3 nucleotides read TGTGCCAGCAGCGTCGGGGAAACTGAAGCTTTCTTT. Its protein product is CASSVGETEAFF.

The J gene is TRBJ2-3, the V gene TRBV11-2, with TRBD2 matching over 8 bases. CDR1 is SGHAT, CDR2 FQNNGV, per germline. CDR3 length: 16 residues. V shed 3 bases, J shed 0 bases, and the junction held 5 bases outside the gene matches. CDR3 residues: CASSFTSGSSTDTQYF. The CDR3, as DNA: TGTGCCAGCAGCTTTACTAGCGGTTCTAGCACAGATACGCAGTATTTT. Variable domain in full (rest from reference TRBV11-2 and TRBJ2-3): EAGVAQSPRYKIIEKRQSVAFWCNPISGHATLYWYQQILGQGPKLLIQFQNNGVVDDSQLPKDRFSAERLKGVDSTLKIQPAKLEDSAVYLCASSFTSGSSTDTQYFGPGTRLTVL.

This chain links TRBV5-4 with TRBJ2-1; D is unclear. Germline V gene data show CDR1 as SGHNT and CDR2 as YYREEE (reference sequence). CDR3 length equals 16 residues. Trimming left V 0 bases short and J 9 bases short, with 19 bases between. The CDR3 spells CASSLDLIEASSEQFF. CDR3 DNA: TGTGCCAGCAGCTTGGATTTGATAGAGGCGTCGAGTGAGCAGTTCTTC.

CDR3 sequence: CASSASSYEQYF. As DNA, the CDR3 is TGCGCCAGCAGCGCGAGCTCCTACGAGCAGTACTTC. The genes are TRBV5-1 and TRBJ2-7, with D uncertain. The V gene's germline CDR1 is SGHRS and CDR2 YFSETQ. Trimming removed 4 bases at V and 0 bases at J, with 5 bases between. This CDR3 has 12 amino acids.

This chain joins TRBV6-1 and TRBJ2-7; 15 bases are shared with TRBD2. With 4 bases clipped from V and 9 bases from J, the junction kept 13 bases outside the gene matches. This CDR3 has 17 residues. Germline V gene lookup returns CDR1 MNHNS and CDR2 SASEGT. The CDR3 spells CASSGGLAGGLPRGQYF. Here the CDR3 DNA reads TGTGCCAGCAGTGGGGGACTAGCGGGAGGCCTCCCCCGCGGGCAGTACTTC.

This chain joins TRBV10-3 and TRBJ1-1; D might be TRBD1 (6 bases). The V gene's germline CDR1 is ENHRY and CDR2 SYGVKD. The ends were cut back, 6 bases at V and 3 bases at J, with 11 bases in the middle. This CDR3 has 13 residues. DNA for the CDR3: TGTGCCATCAGCAGGGGAGGGGACACTGAAGCTTTCTTT. It specifies CAISRGGDTEAFF.

V gene TRBV25-1 combines with J gene TRBJ2-3; the match to TRBD1 covers 8 bases. In germline, CDR1 is MGHDK, CDR2 SYGVNS. There are 13 residues in the CDR3. With V trimmed by 8 bases and J by 8 bases, 9 bases remained unmatched. CDR3 DNA sequence: TGTGCCAGCTCAAACGGACAGGGAGGTACGCAGTATTTT. Residues: CASSNGQGGTQYF.

The rearrangement joins TRBV7-8 to TRBJ2-2, with D hard to call. The CDR3 spans 14 residues. V shed 2 bases and J shed 11 bases, with 15 bases lying between them. Germline values: CDR1 SGHVS, CDR2 FQNEAQ. CDR3 sequence (DNA): TGTGCCAGCAGCTTACAAAAGGAGCGTTTAGAGCTGTTTTTT. Protein product: CASSLQKERLELFF.

By proportion, this clone is medium-sized. One junction end disagrees with the germline gene, perhaps due to a read error. The chain joins TRBV7-7 to TRBJ2-3; D is possibly TRBD1 (5 bases). Germline CDR1 SSHAT, CDR2 FNYEAQ (reference sequence). The CDR3 spans 13 residues. CDR3: CASSQGSRDTQYF. Here the CDR3 DNA reads TGTGCTAGCAGCCAGGGCAGTCGAGATACGCAGTATTTT.

The chain combines TRBV7-9 with TRBJ1-6; D might be TRBD1 (5 bases). This CDR3 comprises 16 residues. From germline, CDR1 is SEHNR and CDR2 FQNEAQ (reference sequence). Trimming shortened V by 4 bases and J by 0 bases, and 10 bases separated the two germline ends. The CDR3 coding sequence is TGTGCCAGCAGCTCAGCAGGGAGCTCCTATAATTCACCCCTCCACTTT. Its translation is CASSSAGSSYNSPLHF.

The V gene is TRBV2, the J gene TRBJ2-1; 8 bases fit TRBD2. CDR3 length: 19 residues. The J segment lost 6 bases and the V segment lost 5 bases, leaving 21 bases of the junction unmatched. CDR1 SNHLY and CDR2 FYNNEI come from the germline V gene. The CDR3 spells CASSLMGGLVAAPSNEQFF. The DNA of the CDR3 is TGTGCCAGCAGTCTGATGGGGGGACTAGTGGCTGCGCCAAGCAATGAGCAGTTCTTC.

The V gene is TRBV5-1, the J gene TRBJ2-7, with 8 positions matching TRBD1. The CDR3 is 14 amino acids. V lost 4 bases, J lost 7 bases, and 10 bases stayed unmatched. Germline CDR1 SGHRS, CDR2 YFSETQ. CDR3 residues: CASSPGQGRSEQYF. CDR3 in DNA: TGCGCCAGCAGCCCCGGACAGGGTCGATCTGAGCAGTACTTC.

This clone was seen a single time. The chain combines TRBV28 with TRBJ1-2; the D is unclear. The length of the CDR3 is 10 residues. CDR1 is MDHEN, CDR2 SYDVKM, per germline. V gave up 9 bases and J gave up 3 bases, with 5 bases separating them. CDR3 nucleotide sequence: TGTGCCAGTAGAGACTATGGCTACACCTTC. Translation gives CASRDYGYTF.

The chain has TRBV5-1 and TRBJ2-1; the D gene is possibly TRBD1 (5 bases). Germline V gene lookup returns CDR1 SGHRS and CDR2 YFSETQ. The CDR3 consists of 14 residues. V lost 2 bases and J lost 7, with 13 bases in between. The DNA of the CDR3 is TGCGCCAGCAGCTTATTCCAGGGTGGGAATGAGCAGTTCTTC. Its protein is CASSLFQGGNEQFF.

The chain combines TRBV5-1 with TRBJ2-3, with 10 positions matching TRBD1. V trimming: 4 bases; J trimming: 3 bases; junction bases outside the gene matches: 8. The CDR3 sequence is 16 residues long. Looked up from germline, CDR1 is SGHRS and CDR2 is YFSETQ. The CDR3 sequence is CASSPGQGGSTDTQYF. The DNA for the CDR3 is TGCGCCAGCAGCCCAGGACAGGGGGGAAGTACAGATACGCAGTATTTT.

The chain has TRBV19 and TRBJ2-5; the D is unclear. The CDR3 covers 13 residues. Germline CDR1 LNHDA, CDR2 SQIVND (reference sequence). The V end was cut by 3 bases, the J end by 1 base, with 6 bases between. DNA of the CDR3: TGTGCCAGTAGTATGCAGATCCAAGAGACCCAGTACTTC. This sequence encodes CASSMQIQETQYF.

This chain links TRBV7-8 with TRBJ1-2; D ambiguous. CDR1 and CDR2 from the germline V gene are SGHVS and FQNEAQ. Trimming removed 1 base from V and 0 bases from J, with 6 bases in between. This CDR3 has 14 residues. CDR3 protein: CASSLGGANYGYTF. The CDR3 DNA is TGTGCCAGCAGCTTAGGGGGAGCTAACTATGGCTACACCTTC.

The V call is TRBV6-6, the J call TRBJ2-7; 10 bases align to TRBD1. Germline lookup yields CDR1 MNHNY and CDR2 SVGAGI (reference sequence). This CDR3 has 14 residues. With 4 bases clipped from V and 2 bases from J, the junction kept 2 bases outside the gene matches. The CDR3 is CASSSDRGPYEQYF. Written as DNA, the CDR3 is TGTGCCAGCAGTTCCGACAGGGGGCCCTACGAGCAGTACTTC.

This chain joins TRBV6-5 and TRBJ2-7, with a tentative D call TRBD2 (5 bases). This CDR3 is built from 13 residues. The V gene's germline CDR1 is MNHEY and CDR2 SVGAGI. The V end was cut by 7 bases, the J end by 8 bases, with 18 bases between. The CDR3 protein is CASTMRDGFQQYF. The CDR3 DNA is TGTGCCAGCACCATGAGGGATGGTTTTCAGCAGTACTTC.

The chain links TRBV11-2 to TRBJ2-7; tentative D call: TRBD1 (6 bases). This CDR3 is 15 amino acids long. Trimming took 5 bases from V and 1 from J, leaving 15 bases between them. CDR1 SGHAT and CDR2 FQNNGV come from the germline V gene. The CDR3 DNA sequence: TGTGCCAGCAGCGTCACTACCAGGGGTTCCTACGAGCAGTACTTC. Translated: CASSVTTRGSYEQYF. Full variable domain (missing parts from reference TRBV11-2 and TRBJ2-7): EAGVAQSPRYKIIEKRQSVAFWCNPISGHATLYWYQQILGQGPKLLIQFQNNGVVDDSQLPKDRFSAERLKGVDSTLKIQPAKLEDSAVYLCASSVTTRGSYEQYFGPGTRLTVT.

The chain uses TRBV18 and TRBJ1-1; TRBD1 aligns across 9 bases. Germline trimming cut 3 bases from V and 6 bases from J; bases unmatched to any gene: 5. Germline-derived CDR1 and CDR2 are KGHSH and LQKENI. The CDR3 consists of 14 residues. The CDR3 DNA follows: TGTGCCAGCTCACCCAACCGGGACAGGGCTGAAGCTTTCTTT. It yields the protein CASSPNRDRAEAFF.

The DNA for the CDR3 is TGTGCCAGCAGCCCCGGAGGAGGGCCAGATACGCAGTATTTT. Encoded protein: CASSPGGGPDTQYF. This chain uses TRBV7-3 with TRBJ2-3; perhaps TRBD2 as D (6 bases). CDR3 size: 14 residues. From germline, CDR1 is SGHTA and CDR2 FQGTGA. V was clipped by 5 bases and J by 4 bases, with 13 bases between them.

The rearrangement links TRBV9 to TRBJ2-7; a weak D match, TRBD2 (6 bases). CDR3 length equals 15 residues. The ends were cut back, 4 bases at V and 7 bases at J, with 21 bases in the middle. The germline V gene has CDR1 SGDLS and CDR2 YYNGEE. The CDR3: CASSPGIAGFVEQYF. The CDR3 DNA reads TGTGCCAGCAGCCCCGGTATTGCGGGGTTTGTTGAGCAGTACTTC.

As regards this clone: Other DNA sequences in the sample encode the same CDR3. The chain recombines TRBV10-1 with TRBJ2-7; 7 nucleotides line up with TRBD2. Looked up from germline, CDR1 is WNHNN and CDR2 is SYGVQD (reference sequence). This CDR3 comprises 14 residues. Trimming cost V 3 bases and J 2 bases; bases outside gene matches: 4. CDR3 sequence reads: CASSEQRGTYEQYF. CDR3 in DNA: TGCGCCAGCAGTGAACAGCGGGGTACCTACGAGCAGTACTTC.

The chain couples TRBV15 to TRBJ1-3; D is uncertain. The CDR3 contains 13 residues. Germline V gene sequence: CDR1 LNHNV, CDR2 YYDKDF (reference sequence). Trimming left V 5 bases short and J 7 bases short, with 12 bases between. The CDR3 nucleotides are TGTGCCACCAGCGAATCCTACCGGAACACCATATATTTT. Amino acids: CATSESYRNTIYF.

The genes are TRBV15 and TRBJ2-7; unclear D gene. CDR1 is LNHNV, CDR2 YYDKDF, per germline (reference sequence). This CDR3 contains 13 residues. V lost 9 bases and J lost 5, with 17 bases in between. In DNA form, the CDR3 reads TGTGCCACAGGAGTCGGCCCTTGGGACGAGCAGTACTTC. It is translated as CATGVGPWDEQYF.

This clone was recorded once. The V gene is TRBV10-2, the J gene TRBJ2-7; D gene unclear. Trimming stripped 2 bases from V and 3 bases from J, with 17 bases between. The CDR3 spans 16 residues. CDR1 WSHSY and CDR2 SAAADI come from the germline V gene. The CDR3 spells CASSETTPTVFYEQYF. The CDR3 bases are TGCGCCAGCAGTGAGACAACCCCTACAGTCTTCTACGAGCAGTACTTC.

By share of the sample, this clone is medium-sized. The chain is built from TRBV2 and TRBJ1-1; a possible D gene is TRBD1 (6 bases). The CDR3 length is 12 residues. CDR1 and CDR2 from the germline V gene are SNHLY and FYNNEI. V was clipped by 3 bases and J by 10 bases, with 12 bases between them. The CDR3 reads CASSDDRLSAFF. Here the CDR3 DNA reads TGTGCCAGCAGTGATGACAGGTTATCAGCTTTCTTT.